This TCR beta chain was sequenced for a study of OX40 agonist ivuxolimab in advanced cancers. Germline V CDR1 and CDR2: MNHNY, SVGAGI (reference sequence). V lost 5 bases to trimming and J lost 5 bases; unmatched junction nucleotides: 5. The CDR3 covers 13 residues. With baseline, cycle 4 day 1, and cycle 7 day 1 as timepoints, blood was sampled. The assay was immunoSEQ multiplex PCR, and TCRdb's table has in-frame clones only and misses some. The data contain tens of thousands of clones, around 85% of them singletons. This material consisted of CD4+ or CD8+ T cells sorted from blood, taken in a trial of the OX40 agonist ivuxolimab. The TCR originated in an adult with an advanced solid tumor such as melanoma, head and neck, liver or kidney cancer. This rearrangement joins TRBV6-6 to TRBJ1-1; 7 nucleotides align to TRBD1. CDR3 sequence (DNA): TGTGCCAGCAGTCCGAACAGGGGAACTGAAGCTTTCTTT. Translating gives CASSPNRGTEAFF.